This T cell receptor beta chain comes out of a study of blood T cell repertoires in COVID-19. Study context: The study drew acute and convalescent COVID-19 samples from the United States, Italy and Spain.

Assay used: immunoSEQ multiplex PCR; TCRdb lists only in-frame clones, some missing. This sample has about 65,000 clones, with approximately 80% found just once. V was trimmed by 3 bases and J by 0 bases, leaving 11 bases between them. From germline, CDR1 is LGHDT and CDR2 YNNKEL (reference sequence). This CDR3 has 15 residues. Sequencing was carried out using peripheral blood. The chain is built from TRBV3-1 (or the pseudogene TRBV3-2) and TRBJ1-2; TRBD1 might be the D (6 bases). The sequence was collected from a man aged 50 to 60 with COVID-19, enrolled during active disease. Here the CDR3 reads CASSQGGGPNYGYTF. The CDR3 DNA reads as TGTGCCAGCAGCCAGGGTGGGGGCCCTAACTATGGCTACACCTTC.